The 12 T cell receptor beta chains below come from one sample, sequenced in a study of radiation and T cells in renal cell carcinoma. The assay was immunoSEQ multiplex PCR, and TCRdb's table has in-frame clones only and misses some. The data contain some 150,000 clones, 75% to 90% of them singletons. Time point defined: baseline pretreatment blood. Treatment: 15 Gy SBRT to primary tumor, nephrectomy 4 weeks later. The material was blood, obtained from a patient whose treatment included radiotherapy and nephrectomy. The receptors were sampled from a woman between 45 and 65 years old with renal cell carcinoma.

The CDR3 reads CSANTDYEQYF. CDR3 in DNA: TGCAGTGCTAACACTGACTACGAGCAGTACTTC. The chain links TRBV20-1 to TRBJ2-7; D is ambiguous. With 4 bases removed from V and 3 bases from J, the gap between germline ends came to 7 bases. There are 11 residues in the CDR3. Per the germline V gene, CDR1 is DFQATT and CDR2 is SNEGSKA (reference sequence).

V is TRBV6-5 and J is TRBJ2-7; D not resolved. CDR3 length: 13 residues. Between the trimmed V and J ends, which lost 6 bases and 0 bases, there was a span of 9 bases. Germline lookup yields CDR1 MNHEY and CDR2 SVGAGI. The CDR3 loop reads CASSQQVSYEQYF. CDR3 coding DNA: TGTGCCAGCAGCCAACAAGTCTCCTACGAGCAGTACTTC.

CDR3 coding DNA: TGCGCCAGCAGCCAAGATAGGTGGACAGATACGCAGTATTTT. Its protein product is CASSQDRWTDTQYF. The V call is TRBV4-3, the J call TRBJ2-3; the D is unclear. CDR3 size: 14 residues. Germline V gene data show CDR1 as LGHNA and CDR2 as YSLEER. V lost 0 bases to trimming and J lost 3 bases, with 7 bases between them.

This sequence joins TRBV11-3 and TRBJ1-1, with 7 positions matching TRBD1. V was pared by 5 bases and J by 8 bases, with 8 bases of the junction left unmatched. The CDR3 is 13 residues long. Germline lookup yields CDR1 SGHNT and CDR2 YENEEA. This CDR3 reads CASSRGGSLEAFF. CDR3 nucleotides: TGTGCCAGCAGCCGAGGGGGCTCTCTAGAAGCTTTCTTT. Variable domain in full (rest from reference TRBV11-3 and TRBJ1-1): EAGVVQSPRYKIIEKKQPVAFWCNPISGHNTLYWYLQNLGQGPELLIRYENEEAVDDSQLPKDRFSAERLKGVDSTLKIQPAELGDSAVYLCASSRGGSLEAFFGQGTRLTVV.

The rearrangement joins TRBV2 to TRBJ2-7; 10 bases are a match to TRBD2. Germline assignment: CDR1 SNHLY and CDR2 FYNNEI. The junction had 2 bases not matched to a gene; V was cut back by 7 bases and J by 2 bases. The CDR3 is 13 residues long. CDR3 residues: CASTGLAAYEQYF. In DNA, the CDR3 is TGTGCCAGCACTGGACTAGCGGCCTACGAGCAGTACTTC.

The rearrangement links TRBV11-3 to TRBJ1-2, with D perhaps TRBD1 (6 bases). This CDR3 contains 17 residues. CDR1 is SGHNT, CDR2 YENEEA, per germline. V was shortened by 7 bases and J by 8 bases, with 29 bases between the two germline ends. CDR3 DNA: TGTGCCAGCACCCTAACTAACCTCCCCCGACAGGCTGAGGGCTACACCTTC. The encoded protein is CASTLTNLPRQAEGYTF.

This chain connects TRBV14 to TRBJ1-2; 10 positions match TRBD1. Germline V gene lookup returns CDR1 SGHDN and CDR2 FVKESK. This CDR3 region has 15 residues. Trimming took 1 base from V and 7 from J; bases not matched to a gene: 6. The CDR3 DNA sequence: TGTGCCAGCAGCCAAGGGGGACAGGGGAGAGGTGGCTACACCTTC. The encoded protein is CASSQGGQGRGGYTF.

This chain connects TRBV2 to TRBJ2-1, with D possibly being TRBD2 (6 bases). CDR1 SNHLY and CDR2 FYNNEI come from the germline V gene. The CDR3 has 15 amino acids. Trimming stripped 3 bases from V and 3 bases from J, with 12 bases between. CDR3 region: CASSDSGGSYNEQFF. For the CDR3, the DNA is TGTGCCAGCAGTGATAGTGGGGGGAGCTACAATGAGCAGTTCTTC.

The rearrangement uses TRBV4-2 and TRBJ2-3, with 7 nucleotides matching TRBD1. The V gene end was trimmed by 1 base and the J gene end by 3 bases; junction bases not matched to a gene: 10. This CDR3 is built from 17 residues. Germline V gene sequence: CDR1 LGHNA, CDR2 YNFKEQ. CDR3 protein: CASSQVGRQGGTDTQYF. CDR3 nucleotides: TGTGCCAGCAGCCAAGTTGGGAGACAGGGTGGAACAGATACGCAGTATTTT.

The chain recombines TRBV2 with TRBJ2-6; perhaps TRBD1 as D (5 bases). The germline CDR1 and CDR2 sequences are SNHLY and FYNNEI. V was trimmed by 8 bases and J by 0 bases, leaving 8 bases between them. This CDR3 is 14 amino acids long. CDR3 nucleotides: TGTGCCAGCGTTCAGGGCTCTGGGGCCAACGTCCTGACTTTC. Amino acids: CASVQGSGANVLTF.

This clone was observed once. The CDR3 protein is CASSIGQDPNYGYTF. In DNA form, the CDR3 reads TGTGCCAGCAGCATAGGACAGGACCCTAACTATGGCTACACCTTC. J is TRBJ1-2 and V is TRBV7-8, with 7 positions matching TRBD1. Looked up from germline, CDR1 is SGHVS and CDR2 is FQNEAQ. The V and J ends lost 5 bases and 0 bases, in that order; junction bases with no gene match: 6. The CDR3 contains 15 residues.

The V call is TRBV7-9, the J call TRBJ2-5; D is possibly TRBD1 (6 bases). The V gene's germline CDR1 is SEHNR and CDR2 FQNEAQ (reference sequence). Trimming shortened V by 3 bases and J by 8 bases, and 19 bases separated the two germline ends. The CDR3 runs 15 residues. The CDR3 sequence: CASSFDGPTGSTQYF. The CDR3 DNA reads TGTGCCAGCAGCTTCGACGGTCCGACAGGTAGCACCCAGTACTTC.